A single sample is the source of the 21 T cell receptor beta chains below, sequenced in a study of T-cell reconstitution after alpha-beta-depleted transplantation in children. During its preparation, the TCRbeta library received unique molecular identifiers. Via MiXCR, TCRdb re-called the PCR reads, giving one row per CDR3 protein. In the table there are more than 250,000 distinct CDR3 sequences, roughly 9.5% of which are singletons. This sample comprised PBMCs from the stem cell graft donor, obtained from the stem cell graft. Receptors originate from a human donor who donated a stem cell graft to a child with SCID.

The rearrangement uses TRBV6-5 and TRBJ1-1; D might be TRBD1 (5 bases). Germline CDR1 and CDR2: MNHEY and SVGAGI. The germline V and J ends were trimmed by 0 bases and 5 bases, with 19 bases remaining between them. The CDR3 length is 17 residues. This CDR3 reads CASSYSALGGGGTEAFF. CDR3 DNA: TGTGCCAGCAGTTACTCGGCCCTGGGGGGTGGGGGTACTGAAGCTTTCTTT.

CDR3 in amino acids: CASSKGQADTQYF. The CDR3 DNA reads TGTGCCAGCAGTAAGGGGCAGGCAGATACGCAGTATTTT. The V call is TRBV27, the J call TRBJ2-3; a weak D match, TRBD1 (5 bases). Trimming took 5 bases from V and 4 from J, leaving 10 bases between them. The length of the CDR3 is 13 residues. Germline V gene sequence: CDR1 MNHEY, CDR2 SMNVEV (reference sequence).

This clonotype came up a few times. V usage is TRBV5-1 and J usage is TRBJ2-3; D gene uncertain. The germline V gene encodes CDR1 SGHRS and CDR2 YFSETQ. The CDR3 is 13 amino acids. Trimming took 4 bases from V and 2 from J, leaving 8 bases between them. The CDR3 bases are TGCGCCAGCAGCGCAAAGGTCACAGATACGCAGTATTTT. It encodes CASSAKVTDTQYF.

This clonotype was picked up many times. The chain combines TRBV6-4 with TRBJ2-2; D uncertain. This CDR3 has 13 residues. Germline-derived CDR1 and CDR2 are MRHNA and SNTAGT. Deletions cut 0 bases from V and 3 bases from J, with 2 bases between. CDR3 in DNA: TGTGCCAGCAGTGACTCGGACACCGGGGAGCTGTTTTTT. It yields the protein CASSDSDTGELFF.

V is TRBV7-9 and J is TRBJ2-1; 10 bases agree with TRBD2. The CDR3 loop spans 14 amino acids. Trimming removed 6 bases from V and 7 bases from J; junction bases left unmatched: 6. Germline CDR1 reads SEHNR; CDR2 reads FQNEAQ (reference sequence). CDR3 sequence: CASSQAGGLNEQFF. The CDR3 nucleotides are TGTGCCAGCAGTCAAGCGGGGGGGTTGAATGAGCAGTTCTTC.

Concerning this clonotype itself: A much larger clonotype is one base distant, so this may be a read error. The gene calls are TRBV20-1 and TRBJ2-1; 11 bases line up with TRBD2. In germline, CDR1 is DFQATT, CDR2 SNEGSKA (reference sequence). This CDR3 spans 16 amino acids. CDR3 coding DNA: TGCTGTGCTAGAGCGATAGCGGGGGGGCCTCTCGATGAGCAGTTCTTC. It is translated as CCARAIAGGPLDEQFF.

The genes are TRBV12-3 or TRBV12-4 and TRBJ1-4; D is unclear. This CDR3 has 14 amino acids. V dropped 3 bases and J dropped 7 bases, with 12 bases sitting between them. CDR3 residues: CASSFPGSFEKLFF. CDR3 bases: TGTGCCAGCAGTTTCCCGGGCAGTTTTGAAAAACTGTTTTTT.

This clonotype was detected only a few times. The chain couples TRBV12-3 or TRBV12-4 to TRBJ2-5; 12 positions match TRBD2. V gave up 1 base and J gave up 4 bases; unmatched junction bases: 7. There are 17 residues in the CDR3. The CDR3 DNA follows: TGTGCCAGCAGTTTAGGGGCTAGCGGGGGGGCGCGAGAGACCCAGTACTTC. Protein: CASSLGASGGARETQYF.

This clonotype occurred a few times. V is TRBV10-3 and J is TRBJ2-3; D is ambiguous. This CDR3 is 15 amino acids long. V was pared by 0 bases and J by 0 bases, with 7 bases between. Germline V gene data show CDR1 as ENHRY and CDR2 as SYGVKD. The DNA of the CDR3 is TGTGCCATCAGTGAGTCGACGGAGAGCACAGATACGCAGTATTTT. Protein: CAISESTESTDTQYF.

The V gene is TRBV6-1, the J gene TRBJ2-1; 12 bases fit TRBD2. The trim removed 7 bases at V and 3 bases at J, leaving 4 bases unmatched. The CDR3 totals 15 residues. The germline V gene has CDR1 MNHNS and CDR2 SASEGT. CDR3 sequence: CASTPSGGVYNEQFF. The CDR3 region has the DNA TGTGCCAGCACCCCTAGCGGGGGGGTCTACAATGAGCAGTTCTTC.

This clonotype turned up a few times. CDR3 sequence (DNA): TGTGCCATCAGTGAAAGGTTTGCAGGGGGCTACGAGCAGTACTTC. This gives the protein CAISERFAGGYEQYF. The chain is built from TRBV10-3 and TRBJ2-7, with 7 bases lining up with TRBD1. Germline CDR1 reads ENHRY; CDR2 reads SYGVKD. V was clipped by 3 bases and J by 3 bases; unmatched bases: 8. This CDR3 contains 15 residues.

This clonotype was detected only a few times. The chain carries TRBV20-1 and TRBJ2-6; 11 bases align to TRBD1. The V gene's germline CDR1 is DFQATT and CDR2 SNEGSKA (reference sequence). The CDR3 consists of 15 residues. V lost 6 bases and J lost 4; bases outside the gene matches: 5. The CDR3 loop is CSAGQGAWGANVLTF. CDR3 nucleotide sequence: TGCAGTGCCGGACAGGGGGCGTGGGGGGCCAACGTCCTGACTTTC.

Many counts were recorded for this clonotype. The genes are TRBV2 and TRBJ1-5; 10 bases are shared with TRBD1. Germline V gene data show CDR1 as SNHLY and CDR2 as FYNNEI. There are 15 residues in the CDR3. V lost 6 bases to trimming and J lost 4 bases; unmatched junction nucleotides: 6. CDR3 residues: CASRGGDRGNQPQHF. CDR3 nucleotides: TGTGCCAGCAGAGGAGGGGACAGGGGTAATCAGCCCCAGCATTTT.

This clonotype was counted ten times or more. The V gene is TRBV20-1, the J gene TRBJ2-2; 10 nucleotides match TRBD2. In germline, CDR1 is DFQATT, CDR2 SNEGSKA (reference sequence). The CDR3 consists of 14 residues. V was clipped by 5 bases and J by 2 bases; unmatched bases: 2. This CDR3 reads CSAGLAANTGELFF. CDR3 DNA: TGCAGTGCTGGACTAGCGGCAAACACCGGGGAGCTGTTTTTT.

This chain uses TRBV6-6 with TRBJ1-1; 9 bases are shared with TRBD1. The germline CDR1 and CDR2 sequences are MNHNY and SVGAGI (reference sequence). Germline trimming cut 6 bases from V and 13 bases from J; bases unmatched to any gene: 6. The length of the CDR3 is 11 residues. The CDR3 nucleotides are TGTGCCAGCAGCGGGACAGGGTTGGGTTTCTTT. Encoded protein: CASSGTGLGFF.

At least ten counts were recorded for this clonotype. The chain joins TRBV12-3 or TRBV12-4 to TRBJ2-1; TRBD1 matches 7 bases. CDR3 size: 14 residues. Trimming took 6 bases from V and 5 from J; bases not matched to a gene: 7. The CDR3 DNA sequence: TGTGCCAGCAGAACCGGGACAGTACACAATGAGCAGTTCTTC. Its protein product is CASRTGTVHNEQFF.

This clonotype appeared a few times. This chain uses TRBV12-3 or TRBV12-4 with TRBJ2-3; D gene ambiguous. V lost 4 bases to trimming and J lost 0 bases, with 14 bases between them. The CDR3 covers 16 residues. CDR3 sequence: CASSSLSATSTDTQYF. The CDR3 DNA reads TGTGCCAGCAGTTCTTTGAGCGCAACTAGCACAGATACGCAGTATTTT.

The chain links TRBV7-2 to TRBJ1-2; D not resolved. CDR1 SGHTA and CDR2 FQGNSA come from the germline V gene. V was trimmed by 3 bases and J by 2 bases, leaving 10 bases between them. The CDR3 totals 14 residues. The CDR3 region has the DNA TGTGCCAGCAGCTTGGACGGGGAAAACTATGGCTACACCTTC. As protein: CASSLDGENYGYTF.

This clonotype was seen ten or more times. The rearrangement uses TRBV5-1 and TRBJ2-7; D is perhaps TRBD1 (5 bases). The V and J ends lost 0 bases and 3 bases respectively, with 10 bases between them. Germline V gene data show CDR1 as SGHRS and CDR2 as YFSETQ. The CDR3 has 14 amino acids. The CDR3 DNA reads TGCGCCAGCAGCTTGGAAGCAGGGCGCTACGAGCAGTACTTC. Protein: CASSLEAGRYEQYF.

The CDR3 reads CSAPVGNEQFF. CDR3 nucleotide sequence: TGCAGTGCCCCTGTGGGGAATGAGCAGTTCTTC. The rearrangement uses TRBV20-1 and TRBJ2-1; no clear D gene. Germline V CDR1 and CDR2: DFQATT, SNEGSKA (reference sequence). Between the trimmed V and J ends, which lost 6 bases and 7 bases, there was a span of 10 bases. There are 11 residues in the CDR3.

In its sample, this clonotype was seen many times. The rearrangement joins TRBV12-3 or TRBV12-4 to TRBJ1-3, with D possibly being TRBD1 (5 bases). V was cut by 2 bases and J by 3 bases, with 14 bases left in between. This CDR3 spans 16 amino acids. The CDR3 here is CASSLMTAPFGNTIYF. Written as DNA, the CDR3 is TGTGCCAGCAGTTTAATGACAGCCCCGTTTGGAAACACCATATATTTT.